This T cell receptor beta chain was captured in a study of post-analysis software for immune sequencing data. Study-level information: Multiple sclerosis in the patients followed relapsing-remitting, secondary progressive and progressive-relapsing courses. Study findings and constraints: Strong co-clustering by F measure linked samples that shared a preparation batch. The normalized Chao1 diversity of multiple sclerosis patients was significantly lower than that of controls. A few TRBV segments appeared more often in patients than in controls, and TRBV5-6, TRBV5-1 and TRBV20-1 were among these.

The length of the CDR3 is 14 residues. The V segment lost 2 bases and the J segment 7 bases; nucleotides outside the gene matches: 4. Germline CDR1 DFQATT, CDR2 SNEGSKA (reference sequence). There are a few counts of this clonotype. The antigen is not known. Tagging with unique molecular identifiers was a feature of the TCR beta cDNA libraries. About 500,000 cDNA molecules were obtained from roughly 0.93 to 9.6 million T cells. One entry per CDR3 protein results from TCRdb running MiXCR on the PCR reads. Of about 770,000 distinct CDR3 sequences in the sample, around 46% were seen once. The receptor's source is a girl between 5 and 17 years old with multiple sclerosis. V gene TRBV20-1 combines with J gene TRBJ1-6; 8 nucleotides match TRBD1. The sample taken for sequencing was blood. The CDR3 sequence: CSARQGAANSPLHF. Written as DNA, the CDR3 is TGCAGTGCTAGACAGGGGGCCGCGAATTCACCCCTCCACTTT.